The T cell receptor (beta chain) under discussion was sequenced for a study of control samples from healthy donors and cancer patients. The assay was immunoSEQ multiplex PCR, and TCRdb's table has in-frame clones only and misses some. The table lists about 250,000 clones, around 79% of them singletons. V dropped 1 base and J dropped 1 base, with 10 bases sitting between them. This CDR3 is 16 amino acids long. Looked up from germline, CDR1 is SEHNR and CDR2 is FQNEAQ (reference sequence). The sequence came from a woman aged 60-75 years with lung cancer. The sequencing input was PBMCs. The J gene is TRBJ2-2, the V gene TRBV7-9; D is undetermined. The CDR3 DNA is TGTGCCAGCAGCTTAGTCGGTTCGGGGAACACCGGGGAGCTGTTTTTT. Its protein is CASSLVGSGNTGELFF. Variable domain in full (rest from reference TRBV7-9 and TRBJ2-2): DTGVSQNPRHKITKRGQNVTFRCDPISEHNRLYWYRQTLGQGPEFLTYFQNEAQLEKSRLLSDRFSAERPKGSFSTLEIQRTEQGDSAMYLCASSLVGSGNTGELFFGEGSRLTVL.